This entry lists 25 T cell receptor beta chains sequenced from one sample in a study of regulatory T cells in long-lasting Graves disease. Indicated time point: newly diagnosed GD, antithyroid drugs for less than 3 months. From RNA extracted from PBMCs, the TCR library was made. In building TCR beta libraries, iRepertoire HTBI primers were used together with Arm-PCR of CDR3 regions. Each CDR3 protein is one row after TCRdb ran MiXCR on the multiplex PCR reads. The table records hundreds of thousands of distinct CDR3 sequences, 18% of them present only once. The sequencing here drew on peripheral blood mononuclear cells (PBMCs), taken at new diagnosis, from a patient treated with antithyroid drugs. These receptors all come from a female donor with Graves disease.

The sample holds many counts of this clonotype. The chain uses TRBV24-1 and TRBJ2-5; perhaps TRBD1 as D (6 bases). Trimming shortened V by 4 bases and J by 2 bases, and 16 bases separated the two germline ends. This CDR3 contains 16 residues. The V gene's germline CDR1 is KGHDR and CDR2 SFDVKD. In nucleotides, the CDR3 is TGTGCCACCAGTGACCCCCGGACAGCGGAGCAAGAGACCCAGTACTTC. Translation gives CATSDPRTAEQETQYF.

This sequence joins TRBV6-1 and TRBJ1-1; D is ambiguous. CDR3 length: 13 amino acids. With 7 bases removed from V and 1 base from J, the gap between germline ends came to 10 bases. Germline CDR1 reads MNHNS; CDR2 reads SASEGT. CDR3: CASIRAENTEAFF. The CDR3 DNA follows: TGTGCCAGCATCCGGGCCGAGAACACTGAAGCTTTCTTT.

Many counts were recorded for this clonotype. The chain employs TRBV19 and TRBJ1-1; D unresolved. The germline V gene encodes CDR1 LNHDA and CDR2 SQIVND (reference sequence). The CDR3 sequence is 11 residues long. V was cut by 3 bases and J by 3 bases, with 2 bases left in between. The CDR3 loop reads CASSMHTEAFF. The CDR3 DNA follows: TGTGCCAGTAGTATGCACACTGAAGCTTTCTTT. The full variable domain, completed using reference TRBV19 and TRBJ1-1, is DGGITQSPKYLFRKEGQNVTLSCEQNLNHDAMYWYRQDPGQGLRLIYYSQIVNDFQKGDIAEGYSVSREKKESFPLTVTSAQKNPTAFYLCASSMHTEAFFGQGTRLTVV.

The V gene is TRBV28, the J gene TRBJ2-7; D possibly corresponds to TRBD1 (5 bases). The CDR3 sequence is 14 residues long. Germline V lookup: CDR1 MDHEN, CDR2 SYDVKM. The ends were cut back, 6 bases at V and 3 bases at J, with 15 bases in the middle. CDR3 DNA: TGTGCCAGCAGCCCTGGGCAGGGAATCTACGAGCAGTACTTC. Translated: CASSPGQGIYEQYF.

This clonotype was seen many times. The rearrangement links TRBV2 to TRBJ2-5; no clear D gene. The V and J ends lost 4 bases and 3 bases respectively, with 15 bases between them. Germline CDR1 is SNHLY and CDR2 is FYNNEI. This CDR3 comprises 15 residues. CDR3 DNA sequence: TGTGCCAGCAGTGGGCCAGGAACGCTCGAAGAGACCCAGTACTTC. It codes for CASSGPGTLEETQYF. Variable domain in full (rest from reference TRBV2 and TRBJ2-5): EPEVTQTPSHQVTQMGQEVILRCVPISNHLYFYWYRQILGQKVEFLVSFYNNEISEKSEIFDDQFSVERPDGSNFTLKIRSTKLEDSAMYFCASSGPGTLEETQYFGPGTRLLVL.

This clonotype appeared many times. The rearrangement links TRBV6-1 to TRBJ1-1; perhaps TRBD1 as D (6 bases). The CDR3 has 14 residues. Germline CDR1 and CDR2: MNHNS and SASEGT. Trimming pared 3 bases from V and 1 base from J, leaving 9 bases between. The CDR3 region has the DNA TGTGCCAGCAGTGATTACAGGGAGAACACTGAAGCTTTCTTT. It codes for CASSDYRENTEAFF.

This clonotype was seen at least ten times. V gene TRBV2 combines with J gene TRBJ2-1; the match to TRBD1 covers 9 bases. The germline V gene encodes CDR1 SNHLY and CDR2 FYNNEI. J gave up 7 bases and V 8 bases, and 9 bases lay outside the gene matches. The CDR3 has 14 residues. DNA of the CDR3: TGTGCCAGCGAGCGGGACAGGGTCGGAAATGAGCAGTTCTTC. This codes for CASERDRVGNEQFF.

This clonotype was detected a few times. This chain connects TRBV4-1 to TRBJ2-2, with D hard to call. CDR1 and CDR2 (germline): MGHRA, YSYEKL. The CDR3 has 12 amino acids. V shed 4 bases and J shed 7 bases, with 7 bases lying between them. This CDR3 is CASSLTFGELFF. CDR3 DNA sequence: TGCGCCAGCAGCCTAACATTCGGGGAGCTGTTTTTT.

The rearrangement links TRBV20-1 to TRBJ1-3, with D unresolved. The V gene's germline CDR1 is DFQATT and CDR2 SNEGSKA (reference sequence). Trimming took off 4 bases at V and 0 bases at J, with 16 bases between the two ends. The CDR3 consists of 16 residues. CDR3 nucleotides: TGCAGTGCTAAATCGGGCTTAGAGGGCTCTGGAAACACCATATATTTT. Residues: CSAKSGLEGSGNTIYF.

In this sample, this clonotype turned up a few times. The junction departs from the called germline gene at one end, perhaps through a read error. The V call is TRBV7-7, the J call TRBJ2-3; the D is unclear. Germline-derived CDR1 and CDR2 are SSHAT and FNYEAQ (reference sequence). The CDR3 runs 13 residues. The CDR3, as DNA: TGTGCTAGCAGCTTCCTCCGCACAGATACGCAGTATTTT. Protein sequence: CASSFLRTDTQYF.

The sample holds many counts of this clonotype. This sequence joins TRBV2 and TRBJ2-1; TRBD1 matches at 8 bases. The V segment lost 6 bases and the J segment 4 bases; nucleotides outside the gene matches: 5. Germline CDR1 and CDR2: SNHLY and FYNNEI. The CDR3 is 14 amino acids. CDR3 region: CASSSGQVYNEQFF. The CDR3 DNA is TGTGCCAGCAGCTCGGGACAGGTGTACAATGAGCAGTTCTTC.

This clonotype has ten or more counts. The chain combines TRBV12-3 or TRBV12-4 with TRBJ1-1; no reliable D call. The CDR3 runs to 11 residues. V lost 2 bases, J lost 7 bases, and 5 bases lay in between. The CDR3 sequence: CASSLYGEAFF. The CDR3 DNA reads as TGTGCCAGCAGTTTATATGGTGAAGCTTTCTTT.

This clonotype occurred many times. Compared with germline, one end of the junction differs, possibly owing to a read error. The CDR3 here is CASSRELPYYEQHF. Written as DNA, the CDR3 is TGTGCCAGCAGTCGCGAATTGCCCTACTACGAGCAGCACTTC. This sequence joins TRBV12-3 or TRBV12-4 and TRBJ2-7; D remains unclear. This CDR3 has 14 residues.

Ten or more counts support this clonotype. The rearrangement links TRBV6-2 or TRBV6-3 to TRBJ2-7, with D unclear. Trimming took off 4 bases at V and 2 bases at J, with 9 bases between the two ends. In germline, CDR1 is MNHEY, CDR2 SVGEGT. The CDR3 is 13 amino acids. CDR3 sequence (DNA): TGTGCCAGCAGTTTTAGGACCACCTACGAGCAGTACTTC. Translating it yields CASSFRTTYEQYF.

The rearrangement links TRBV2 to TRBJ2-1; 15 bases fit TRBD2. The CDR3 consists of 18 residues. Germline V gives CDR1 SNHLY, CDR2 FYNNEI. V gave up 0 bases and J gave up 5 bases; unmatched junction bases: 5. CDR3 nucleotides: TGTGCCAGCAGTGAAGCGGACGGACTAGCGGGAGGGAACAATGAGCAGTTCTTC. It yields the protein CASSEADGLAGGNNEQFF.

This clonotype was observed at least ten times. The chain couples TRBV5-6 to TRBJ2-3, with 10 bases aligning to TRBD1. Germline CDR1 is SGHDT and CDR2 is YYEEEE. The length of the CDR3 is 17 residues. Trimming took 0 bases from V and 3 from J; bases not matched to a gene: 7. Written as DNA, the CDR3 is TGTGCCAGCAGCTTGGCCCCCTGGACAGGGGGAACAGATACGCAGTATTTT. Its translation is CASSLAPWTGGTDTQYF.

This clonotype was seen many times. V usage is TRBV7-2 and J usage is TRBJ1-2, with TRBD1 as a possible D gene (6 bases). The CDR3 runs to 14 residues. Trimming cost V 5 bases and J 4 bases, with 14 bases left between them. Germline CDR1 reads SGHTA; CDR2 reads FQGNSA. The CDR3 sequence: CASSGEGGIYGYTF. CDR3 nucleotide sequence: TGTGCCAGCAGCGGGGAGGGGGGAATCTATGGCTACACCTTC.

This clonotype occurred many times. V gene TRBV7-2 combines with J gene TRBJ2-3; D is perhaps TRBD2 (5 bases). Trimming removed 6 bases from V and 4 bases from J, with 11 bases in between. The CDR3 length is 13 residues. CDR1 is SGHTA, CDR2 FQGNSA, per germline. In nucleotides, the CDR3 is TGTGCCAGCAGACTAGTCGGGTCAGATACGCAGTATTTT. It codes for CASRLVGSDTQYF.

A remark on this clonotype: A far larger clone is only one base removed, so a read error is likely. V usage is TRBV7-2 and J usage is TRBJ2-3; perhaps TRBD1 as D (6 bases). Matching the DNA end better, TRBJ1-1 makes the J call doubtful. The CDR3 loop spans 13 amino acids. The germline V gene has CDR1 SGHTA and CDR2 FQGNSA. CDR3 nucleotide sequence: TGTGCCAGCAGCTTAGACAGGGACACTAAAGCTTTCTTT. Protein sequence: CASSLDRDTKAFF.

The rearrangement joins TRBV7-2 to TRBJ2-1; TRBD1 aligns across 9 bases. V was clipped by 5 bases and J by 3 bases; unmatched bases: 5. Germline CDR1 reads SGHTA; CDR2 reads FQGNSA. This CDR3 is 15 amino acids long. The CDR3 region is CASSGGTGFYNEQFF. CDR3 nucleotides: TGTGCCAGCAGCGGCGGGACAGGGTTCTACAATGAGCAGTTCTTC.

This clonotype was observed at least ten times. V usage is TRBV11-3 and J usage is TRBJ1-2; 9 bases match TRBD1. The V segment lost 5 bases and the J segment 3 bases; nucleotides outside the gene matches: 7. The CDR3 covers 15 residues. Per the germline V gene, CDR1 is SGHNT and CDR2 is YENEEA. For the CDR3, the DNA is TGTGCCAGCAGCCCCACAGGGGGCGAGGACTATGGCTACACCTTC. This encodes CASSPTGGEDYGYTF.

A few counts support this clonotype. The chain combines TRBV3-1 with TRBJ2-5; no firm D call. This CDR3 has 13 residues. V was pared by 5 bases and J by 5 bases, with 12 bases between. Looked up from germline, CDR1 is LGHDT and CDR2 is YNNKEL (reference sequence). The CDR3 sequence: CASSYSSSETQYF. In DNA form, the CDR3 reads TGTGCCAGCAGCTATTCTAGTTCCGAGACCCAGTACTTC.

This chain links TRBV6-2 or TRBV6-3 with TRBJ1-3, with D perhaps matching TRBD1 (5 bases). CDR3 length: 15 amino acids. Germline V gene sequence: CDR1 MNHEY, CDR2 SVGEGT. V was clipped by 6 bases and J by 4 bases, with 16 bases between them. CDR3 nucleotide sequence: TGTGCCAGCAGCCACCGGGGGTCTCCGGGAAACACCATATATTTT. Its protein product is CASSHRGSPGNTIYF.

This clonotype was seen many times. The chain carries TRBV12-3 or TRBV12-4 and TRBJ2-1, with D tentatively TRBD2 (5 bases). Trimming stripped 6 bases from V and 8 bases from J, with 23 bases between. The CDR3 is 16 residues long. CDR3 residues: CASRPEGGLTGYEQFF. CDR3 bases: TGTGCCAGCAGACCTGAGGGCGGATTGACGGGGTATGAGCAGTTCTTC.

At least ten counts were recorded for this clonotype. This chain links TRBV27 with TRBJ2-7; possibly TRBD1 for D (5 bases). Looked up from germline, CDR1 is MNHEY and CDR2 is SMNVEV (reference sequence). The CDR3 spans 14 residues. Trimming stripped 8 bases from V and 3 bases from J, with 17 bases between. CDR3 loop: CASLVGLLLYEQYF. DNA for the CDR3: TGTGCCAGCCTTGTGGGGCTTCTACTCTACGAGCAGTACTTC.